The subject of this entry is one TCR beta chain. What this receptor recognizes is not known. The record has no base qualities; no much larger clone is one base away. Additional DNA sequences in this sample encode the identical CDR3. This entry belongs to a study of cytomegalovirus exposure and HLA in healthy donors (dated by TCRdb to about 2017). Looking at the study overall: In an earlier analysis of 550 to 750 of the donors, less than 350 Gb of sequence data and 100 million or so unique TCR beta sequences from some 170 million T cells were reported. Roughly 300 gigabases of sequencing data and approximately 91 million unique TCR sequences made up an early release that covered about 640 HLA-typed donors. Among the approximately 400 genotyped donors, around 81% belonged to the genetic ancestry cluster associated with self-reported Caucasian donors. The study aimed to test whether cataloging public T cell receptors could reveal signatures of past pathogen exposure. The study used immunosequencing to profile the T cell repertoires of approximately 690 subjects and linked those repertoires to cytomegalovirus serostatus. Besides the first cohort of under 700 subjects, a separate validation cohort made up of about 120 different subjects was used. To predict cytomegalovirus infection status, the study brought together high-throughput TCR immunosequencing, statistical association of individual TCRs with disease status, and machine learning. To study patterns of TCR occurrence, a later analysis re-analyzed previously published TCR beta repertoires from more than 550 donors and added high-resolution HLA genotyping. Rather than using new phenotypic data, the later analysis identified candidate immune exposures from TCR beta sequences and from how often those sequences occurred across donors. An earlier analysis of around 580 of the donors used high-throughput TCR beta sequencing to judge whether each TCR beta V gene segment behaved as functional or pseudogenic. Donor age, sex, ethnicity and CMV serostatus were compiled alongside the repertoire data. In a later genetic analysis, genome-wide SNP genotypes for about 55% of the roughly 700 donors were used, and that subset was treated as a discovery cohort. Every repertoire in the discovery cohort had been generated on one and the same sequencing platform. HLA typing covered class I and class II loci at four-digit resolution. The number of typed donors differed by locus: roughly 620-630 for A, B, C, DRB1 and DQB1; approximately 520 for DQA1; approximately 600 for DPA1; and some 450 for DPB1. Because of strong linkage in the cohort, roughly 5 DR-DQ haplotypes were treated as single units for association and clustering. On average, around 200,000 unique TCR beta nucleotide sequences were sequenced per donor among roughly 430 genotyped donors of the cohort, with 15% to 20% of those sequences being non-productive.

CDR1 and CDR2 (SGHRS, YFSETQ) derive from the germline V gene. The junction shows trimming of 0 bases on V and 5 bases on J, plus 11 bases between the germline ends. Measured from the cysteine to the phenylalanine, the CDR3 is 15 residues long. The sequence is cut down to CDR3 DNA, 45 bases in frame from base 1. Here is what the overall study found, with its caveats: According to a later genetic analysis, donors in an Asian-associated ancestry cluster had fewer N-insertions in productive TCRs than the roughly 700-donor mean. A few of the identified cytomegalovirus-associated TCR beta chains were confirmed in vitro to be specific for cytomegalovirus antigens. A further reported finding was that TCR beta sequences accurately predicted the HLA-A and HLA-B alleles for most subjects in the first cohort. Most TCR sequences were observed very rarely across donors, whereas some public TCRs were present in many individuals. The earlier analysis of 587 of the donors excluded about 16 rarely observed V segments, including chromosome 9 orphons, because counts were too low. Immune exposure information for the cohort was limited to CMV serostatus. Because some donors lacked HLA typing at each locus, the association tests relied only on the typed subset. In both the original and validation cohorts, the classifier was reported to diagnose cytomegalovirus status with high specificity and sensitivity. When HLA alleles, especially DR and DQ, strongly co-occurred, TCR associations were difficult to assign to individual alleles. The authors suggested that the approach could potentially be extended to other disease states and immunological phenotypes. Because the 87-base-pair reads could not distinguish some IMGT-functional V segments, including TRBV6-2 and TRBV6-3, those segments were excluded. A cluster of highly shared sequence variants was judged likely to be a technical artifact of the sequencing pipeline. The presence/absence analyses assumed that sequencing depth was roughly uniform across donors, and that assumption may not be true. According to a later analysis, most CMV-associated TCR beta chains appeared to be HLA-restricted, and the HLA associations seemed to be driven largely by CMV exposure. Specific HLA alleles were associated with 16,951 TCR beta sequences at a false discovery rate of 0.05 in a later analysis. The study gave a list of 150 to 200 TCR beta chains associated with cytomegalovirus. Linkage disequilibrium might explain the correlated functional status among segregating V segments, but an unknown experimental factor could not be ruled out. A later analysis found that TCR association rates varied across HLA loci, with DRB1 alleles showing the most associated TCRs and HLA-C alleles the fewest. A later analysis reported that several top co-occurrence clusters appeared linked to parvovirus B19, influenza, CMV and Epstein-Barr virus. V-gene and J-gene trimming of TCR beta chains was associated with a missense DCLRE1C variant in a later genetic analysis, and the association was replicated in an independent cohort. An earlier analysis of 587 of the donors showed that most TCR beta V segments appeared in productive rearrangements either about 90% or about 30% of the time, which broadly matched IMGT annotations. Only TCR beta chains were sequenced in this cohort, and the absence of alpha or paired-chain data limited detectable features. In a later analysis, HLA-associated TCR beta chains showed more clonal expansion and lower generation probabilities than non-associated chains that were equally common.

Libraries were made using the immunoSEQ multiplex PCR assay. A mixture of 60 forward primers for TCR Vbeta segments and 13 reverse primers for TCR Jbeta segments was used in the multiplex PCR. A multiplex PCR assay on genomic DNA amplified the CDR3 region of rearranged TCR beta genes. The Illumina HiSeq System was used to sequence the amplified TCR beta libraries as 87-base-pair reads. Turning to the authors' computational methods: A later analysis counted approximately 84 million unique TCR beta chains across the 700 or so repertoires, and around 9.9 million of these chains were shared by at least two donors. To remove PCR and sequencing errors, raw reads were error-corrected and collapsed into unique sequences using a nearest-neighbor algorithm that merged closely related sequences. CDR3 sequences were aligned to IMGT reference sequences to assign V, D and J gene segments. For a sequence to be retained, a match of at least six nucleotides to both a V gene segment and a J gene segment was required. A rearrangement was called productive if the CDR3 had no stop codons and remained in frame with V and J, and every other rearrangement was called non-productive. Following IMGT convention, CDR3 was defined as the stretch from the second conserved V-encoded cysteine up to the conserved J-encoded phenylalanine. Sequences without an unambiguous match to a single V gene segment were excluded from the earlier analysis of a few hundred of the donors. In an earlier analysis of approximately 610 of the donors, V segments were called functional above 56.7% productive rearrangements and were called segregating when the between-donor standard deviation exceeded 5%. A statistical classification framework was built for diagnosing cytomegalovirus status from the catalog of TCR beta chain sequences. V and J gene assignment, in a later analysis, came from comparing TCR nucleotide sequences with IMGT/GENE-DB human TR gene sequences. Using the TCRdist pipeline, a later analysis assigned CDR3 sequences along with most-parsimonious VDJ recombination scenarios. A later analysis defined each TCR beta chain by its CDR3 amino acid sequence plus V-gene family, and excluded reads lacking a unique V-gene family. A later analysis removed 550 to 700 highly shared, low-generation-probability nucleotide sequences to deal with suspected cross-contamination and a sequencing artifact. For each public chain, a later analysis derived a clonal expansion index from normalized ranks of inferred template counts within each repertoire. Generation probabilities in a later analysis came from a VDJ recombination model fitted to out-of-frame rearrangements, and those results were checked against IGoR. Hypergeometric tests were used in a later analysis to score TCR-TCR, TCR-HLA and TCR-CMV co-occurrence, with a repertoire-size bias correction applied to the TCR pairs. In a later analysis, false discovery rates were estimated by permuting HLA or CMV assignments 20 times. In a later analysis, co-occurring TCRs were grouped using DBSCAN, and TCRdist sequence similarity was added for clustering within HLA-allele-positive subsets. Repertoires with fewer than 30,000 or more than 120,000 public chains were left out of co-occurrence clustering, as were five repertoires with anomalous nucleotide sharing. TCRdb's version of the immuneACCESS table is confined to in-frame rearrangements and falls short of the full clone set. An unresolved V gene accounts for under half of the shortfall where checked; the remainder is of unknown origin. That table supplies the V and J calls and clone size; D and trimming were determined from the DNA. This sample comprises about 160,000 clones, under 85% of them detected only once. The ten most abundant clones make up 1.1% to 1.5% of the sample.

In total, roughly 670 healthy bone marrow donors made up the cohort. Cohort members were all nominally healthy when sampled, although unrecorded immune exposures were likely present. The donor was CMV seronegative and was included in the group of approximately 350 seronegative cohort members. A peripheral blood sample was provided by each donor, and peripheral blood mononuclear cells were used for TCR beta sequencing. The Qiagen DNeasy Blood Extraction Kit was used to extract genomic DNA from the blood cell samples. The chain couples TRBV5-1 to TRBJ2-2, with the D segment identity uncertain. The sample consisted of PBMCs. The sequence derives from a woman aged 25 to 39 in good health and CMV-seronegative. The CDR3 region reads CASSLAGQPTGELFF. The nucleotide sequence is given as TGCGCCAGCAGCTTGGCAGGTCAACCAACCGGGGAGCTGTTTTTT.